One sample yielded the 20 T cell receptor beta chains listed below, sequenced in a study of early T cells in non-severe SARS-CoV-2 infection (dated by TCRdb to the early 2020s). Libraries were built with 5' RACE. Sequencing was performed on a NextSeq 500. TCRdb redid the processing of the public reads, applying fastp at Q25 and MiXCR, and retained in-frame beta chains. Rows with one shared CDR3 protein collapse into an entry with the most common genes and DNA. The sample contains about 58,000 distinct CDR3 sequences, about 11% of them found a single time. The top ten clonotypes cover 1% to 1.5% of the sample. The specimen was whole blood, collected at baseline. The receptors shown here come from an adult who was a healthcare worker with PCR-confirmed SARS-CoV-2 infection or an uninfected control (not recorded which). The donor label of this sample is uncertain.

This clonotype has just one count. V gene TRBV7-2 combines with J gene TRBJ2-5; 11 nucleotides agree with TRBD2. V dropped 5 bases and J dropped 2; count of bases not matched to a gene: 7. Germline V gene lookup returns CDR1 SGHTA and CDR2 FQGNSA. The CDR3 runs to 16 residues. The CDR3 region is CASSRGTSGTQETQYF. The CDR3 DNA sequence: TGTGCCAGCAGCCGAGGGACTAGCGGCACACAAGAGACCCAGTACTTC.

This clonotype has just a few counts. This sequence joins TRBV27 and TRBJ2-3, with a weak D call TRBD2 (6 bases). The V and J ends lost 10 bases and 0 bases respectively, with 14 bases between them. The germline gives CDR1 MNHEY, CDR2 SMNVEV (reference sequence). The CDR3 extends over 14 amino acids. CDR3 coding DNA: TGTGCCACCGTAGCGGACACTAGCACAGATACGCAGTATTTT. Translating gives CATVADTSTDTQYF.

The rearrangement joins TRBV20-1 to TRBJ1-1; no firm D call. Trimming removed 8 bases from V and 5 bases from J, with 18 bases in between. Germline V lookup: CDR1 DFQATT, CDR2 SNEGSKA (reference sequence). CDR3 length: 13 residues. The DNA of the CDR3 is TGCAGTACACTCGGACCTCTCGGGACTGAAGCTTTCTTT. It codes for CSTLGPLGTEAFF.

The rearrangement joins TRBV5-1 to TRBJ1-1; the match to TRBD1 covers 8 bases. The CDR3 is made up of 15 amino acids. V shed 2 bases and J 2 bases; nucleotides not matched to a gene: 5. The germline CDR1 and CDR2 sequences are SGHRS and YFSETQ. DNA of the CDR3: TGCGCCAGCAGCTTCGGGACAGGCGCCAACACTGAAGCTTTCTTT. Amino acid sequence: CASSFGTGANTEAFF.

This chain uses TRBV7-3 with TRBJ2-2; D remains ambiguous. CDR1 and CDR2 from the germline V gene are SGHTA and FQGTGA. V gave up 5 bases and J gave up 2 bases, with 6 bases separating them. The CDR3 length is 13 residues. CDR3 loop: CASSASNTGELFF. The CDR3 DNA follows: TGTGCCAGCAGCGCATCCAACACCGGGGAGCTGTTTTTT.

In its sample, this clonotype was seen a few times. The chain recombines TRBV5-1 with TRBJ2-5; 9 nucleotides align to TRBD1. Trimming removed 4 bases from V and 4 bases from J; junction bases left unmatched: 14. The CDR3 is 17 residues long. CDR1 and CDR2 (germline): SGHRS, YFSETQ. The CDR3 DNA reads as TGCGCCAGCAGCCAGGGACAGGGATTAGATTTTGGAGAGACCCAGTACTTC. This codes for CASSQGQGLDFGETQYF. Based on the CDR3 plus reference TRBV5-1 and TRBJ2-5, the full variable domain is KAGVTQTPRYLIKTRGQQVTLSCSPISGHRSVSWYQQTPGQGLQFLFEYFSETQRNKGNFPGRFSGRQFSNSRSEMNVSTLELGDSALYLCASSQGQGLDFGETQYFGPGTRLLVL.

This clonotype came up a few times. The rearrangement joins TRBV9 to TRBJ2-6, with a weak D call TRBD1 (5 bases). The germline V gene has CDR1 SGDLS and CDR2 YYNGEE. V was cut by 3 bases and J by 0 bases, with 7 bases left in between. The CDR3 extends over 15 amino acids. The CDR3 region is CASSAQGSGANVLTF. DNA of the CDR3: TGTGCCAGCAGCGCCCAGGGCTCTGGGGCCAACGTCCTGACTTTC.

The rearrangement links TRBV20-1 to TRBJ2-1, with 12 bases aligning to TRBD2. This CDR3 region has 14 residues. Germline loops: CDR1 DFQATT, CDR2 SNEGSKA (reference sequence). Germline trimming cut 8 bases from V and 9 bases from J; bases unmatched to any gene: 11. CDR3: CSTSTSGGRSEQFF. The CDR3 nucleotides read TGCAGTACCTCTACTAGCGGGGGGAGGAGTGAGCAGTTCTTC.

A few counts support this clonotype. The chain recombines TRBV5-1 with TRBJ2-2; 8 bases match TRBD1. V shed 3 bases and J 4 bases; nucleotides not matched to a gene: 5. Germline CDR1 reads SGHRS; CDR2 reads YFSETQ. The CDR3 sequence is 15 residues long. CDR3 nucleotides: TGCGCCAGCAGCTATGGACAGGGCGGCACCGGGGAGCTGTTTTTT. It is translated as CASSYGQGGTGELFF.

The chain uses TRBV25-1 and TRBJ2-2; possible D gene TRBD1, 5 bases. The CDR3 is 13 residues long. V lost 7 bases to trimming and J lost 4 bases, with 10 bases between them. Germline CDR1 reads MGHDK; CDR2 reads SYGVNS. CDR3 nucleotides: TGTGCCAGCACTAAGCAGGGCACCGGGGAGCTGTTTTTT. Translation gives CASTKQGTGELFF.

This clonotype was seen at least ten times. The rearrangement joins TRBV6-6 to TRBJ2-6, with D maybe TRBD1 (6 bases). CDR1 MNHNY and CDR2 SVGAGI come from the germline V gene (reference sequence). The CDR3 loop spans 14 amino acids. Trimming cost V 7 bases and J 3 bases, with 10 bases left between them. The CDR3 DNA is TGTGCCAGCAAGGGGGATGTTGGGGCCAACGTCCTGACTTTC. Protein sequence: CASKGDVGANVLTF.

The table lists this clonotype with many counts. J is TRBJ2-6 and V is TRBV12-5; D gene unclear. Germline V gene data show CDR1 as LGHNT and CDR2 as FRNRAP. Between the trimmed V and J ends, which lost 5 bases and 4 bases, there was a span of 15 bases. CDR3 size: 16 residues. CDR3 in amino acids: CASGPYRLLGANVLTF. DNA for the CDR3: TGTGCTAGTGGTCCATATAGGCTCCTCGGGGCCAACGTCCTGACTTTC.

The V call is TRBV12-3 or TRBV12-4, the J call TRBJ1-2, with D maybe TRBD1 (5 bases). V dropped 5 bases and J dropped 2 bases, with 12 bases sitting between them. The CDR3 contains 14 residues. The CDR3 sequence: CASSPNRDNYGYTF. The CDR3 coding sequence is TGTGCCAGCAGTCCCAACCGGGACAACTATGGCTACACCTTC.

This clonotype appeared many times. The rearrangement joins TRBV29-1 to TRBJ1-1, with unresolved D. This CDR3 region has 12 residues. Trimming took 7 bases from V and 4 from J, leaving 13 bases between them. Germline V gives CDR1 SQVTM, CDR2 ANQGSEA. The CDR3 here is CSAEGVSTEAFF. The CDR3 DNA sequence: TGCAGCGCCGAAGGTGTTTCCACTGAAGCTTTCTTT.

The V and J genes are TRBV28 and TRBJ1-2, with 10 bases fitting TRBD1. Losses at the gene ends were 5 bases for V and 9 bases for J; bases not matched to a gene: 12. CDR1 and CDR2 from the germline V gene are MDHEN and SYDVKM. The CDR3 spans 15 residues. CDR3 DNA sequence: TGTGCCAGCAGTGAGAACATAGGGACAGGGGTTCGCTACACCTTC. As protein: CASSENIGTGVRYTF.

This clonotype has only a few counts. J is TRBJ2-3 and V is TRBV12-3 or TRBV12-4; D unresolved. The V end lost 3 bases, the J end lost 6 bases, and 13 bases lay between the germline ends. CDR3 length equals 14 residues. The CDR3 reads CASSFFLVGDTQYF. In nucleotides, the CDR3 is TGTGCCAGCAGTTTTTTTTTAGTTGGGGATACGCAGTATTTT.

The chain combines TRBV6-6 with TRBJ2-2; D unresolved. Per germline, CDR1 MNHNY and CDR2 SVGAGI (reference sequence). V shed 6 bases and J shed 4 bases, with 3 bases lying between them. CDR3 length equals 11 residues. CDR3 nucleotides: TGTGCCAGCAGGTTCACCGGGGAGCTGTTTTTT. This encodes CASRFTGELFF.

V is TRBV12-3 or TRBV12-4 and J is TRBJ1-2, with D uncertain. The V gene lost 6 bases and the J gene lost 8 bases, with 22 bases spanning the gap. The CDR3 extends over 15 amino acids. CDR3 sequence: CASRDTDYSRRGYTF. The CDR3 DNA follows: TGTGCCAGCAGGGATACCGACTACAGCCGCCGGGGCTACACCTTC.

The J gene is TRBJ2-4, the V gene TRBV25-1, with D possibly being TRBD2 (6 bases). This CDR3 has 15 residues. Germline V CDR1 and CDR2: MGHDK, SYGVNS. The ends were cut back, 4 bases at V and 12 bases at J, with 22 bases in the middle. CDR3 region: CASSARDWGKGTQYF. The CDR3, as DNA: TGTGCCAGCAGTGCCCGGGACTGGGGGAAGGGTACTCAGTACTTC. The entire variable domain, with the rest obtained from reference TRBV25-1 and TRBJ2-4, is as follows: EADIYQTPRYLVIGTGKKITLECSQTMGHDKMYWYQQDPGMELHLIHYSYGVNSTEKGDLSSESTVSRIRTEHFPLTLESARPSHTSQYLCASSARDWGKGTQYFGAGTRLSVL.

V gene TRBV7-6 combines with J gene TRBJ2-3; 7 bases match TRBD1. The CDR3 sequence is 17 residues long. The junction had 13 bases not matched to a gene; V was cut back by 4 bases and J by 3 bases. Germline V gives CDR1 SGHVS, CDR2 FNYEAQ. The CDR3 reads CASSSIVQGYTTDTQYF. In nucleotides, the CDR3 is TGTGCCAGCAGCTCAATAGTACAGGGGTACACAACAGATACGCAGTATTTT. The full variable domain, in which reference TRBV7-6 and TRBJ2-3 provide the parts outside the CDR3, is GAGVSQSPRYKVTKRGQDVALRCDPISGHVSLYWYRQALGQGPEFLTYFNYEAQQDKSGLPNDRFSAERPEGSISTLTIQRTEQRDSAMYRCASSSIVQGYTTDTQYFGPGTRLTVL.